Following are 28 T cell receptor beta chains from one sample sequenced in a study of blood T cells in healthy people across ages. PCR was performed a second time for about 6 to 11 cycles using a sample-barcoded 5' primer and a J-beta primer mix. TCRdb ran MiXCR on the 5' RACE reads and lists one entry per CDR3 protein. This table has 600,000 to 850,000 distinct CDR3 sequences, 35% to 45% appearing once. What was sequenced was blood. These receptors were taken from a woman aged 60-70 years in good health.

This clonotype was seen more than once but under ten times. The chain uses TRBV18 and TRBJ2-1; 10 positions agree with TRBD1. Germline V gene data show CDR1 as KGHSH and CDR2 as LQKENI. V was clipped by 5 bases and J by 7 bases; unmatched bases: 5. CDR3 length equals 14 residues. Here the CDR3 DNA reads TGTGCCAGCTCAAAGACAGGGGGCCGTAATGAGCAGTTCTTC. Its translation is CASSKTGGRNEQFF.

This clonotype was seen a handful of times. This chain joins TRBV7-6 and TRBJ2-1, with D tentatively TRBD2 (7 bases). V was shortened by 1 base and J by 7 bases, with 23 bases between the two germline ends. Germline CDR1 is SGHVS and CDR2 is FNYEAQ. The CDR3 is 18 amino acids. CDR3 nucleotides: TGTGCCAGCAGCTTAGAAGGGGGAGGTGGGAGGGCCGGGAATGAGCAGTTCTTC. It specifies CASSLEGGGGRAGNEQFF.

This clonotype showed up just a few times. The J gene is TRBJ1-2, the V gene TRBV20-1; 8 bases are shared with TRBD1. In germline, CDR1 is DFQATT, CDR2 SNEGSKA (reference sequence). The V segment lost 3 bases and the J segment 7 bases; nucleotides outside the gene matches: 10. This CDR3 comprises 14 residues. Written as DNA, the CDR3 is TGCAGTGCTAGGGCCGGGGACAGGCGTTCTGGCTACACCTTC. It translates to CSARAGDRRSGYTF.

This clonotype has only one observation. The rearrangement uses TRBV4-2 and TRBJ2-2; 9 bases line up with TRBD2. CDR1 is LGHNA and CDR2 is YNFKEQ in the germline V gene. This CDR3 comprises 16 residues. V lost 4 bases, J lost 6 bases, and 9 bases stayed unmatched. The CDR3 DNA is TGTGCCAGCAGCCCGCAGGTAGCGGGGGTGTCCGGGGAGCTGTTTTTT. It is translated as CASSPQVAGVSGELFF.

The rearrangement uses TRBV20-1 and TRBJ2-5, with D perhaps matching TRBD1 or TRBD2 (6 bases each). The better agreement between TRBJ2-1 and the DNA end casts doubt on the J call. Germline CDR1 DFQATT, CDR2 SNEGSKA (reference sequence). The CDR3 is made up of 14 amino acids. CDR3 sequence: CSARESGAQETQFF. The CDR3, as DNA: TGCAGTGCTAGAGAGTCGGGGGCCCAAGAGACCCAGTTCTTC.

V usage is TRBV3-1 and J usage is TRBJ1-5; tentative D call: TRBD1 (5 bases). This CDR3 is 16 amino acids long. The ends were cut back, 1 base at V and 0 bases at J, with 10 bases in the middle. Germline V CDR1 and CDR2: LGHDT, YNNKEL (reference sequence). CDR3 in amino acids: CASSQAVGLSNQPQHF. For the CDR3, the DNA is TGTGCCAGCAGCCAAGCGGTGGGGCTTAGCAATCAGCCCCAGCATTTT.

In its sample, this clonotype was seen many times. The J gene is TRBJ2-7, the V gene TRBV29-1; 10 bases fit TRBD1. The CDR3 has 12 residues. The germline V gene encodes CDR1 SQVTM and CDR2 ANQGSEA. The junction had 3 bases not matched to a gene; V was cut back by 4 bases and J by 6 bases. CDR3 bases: TGCAGCGTTGTAGACAGGGGGCGCGAGCAGTACTTC. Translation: CSVVDRGREQYF.

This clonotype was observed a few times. CDR3 bases: TGTGCCAGCAGTCTCACACAGGGTAGGGCTTTCTTT. This sequence encodes CASSLTQGRAFF. This chain connects TRBV12-3 or TRBV12-4 to TRBJ1-1, with a tentative D call TRBD1 (6 bases). V lost 5 bases and J 11 bases, leaving 15 bases between the germline ends. The CDR3 has 12 residues.

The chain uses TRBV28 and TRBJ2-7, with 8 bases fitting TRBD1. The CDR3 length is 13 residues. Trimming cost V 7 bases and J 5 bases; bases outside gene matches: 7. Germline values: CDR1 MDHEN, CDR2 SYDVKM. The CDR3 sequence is CASTSTGADEQYF. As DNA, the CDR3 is TGTGCCAGCACCTCGACAGGGGCGGACGAGCAGTACTTC.

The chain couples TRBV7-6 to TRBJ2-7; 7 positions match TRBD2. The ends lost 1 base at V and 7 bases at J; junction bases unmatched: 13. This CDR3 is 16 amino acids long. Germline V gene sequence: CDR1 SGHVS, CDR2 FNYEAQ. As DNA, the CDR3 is TGTGCCAGCAGCTTAGTGTTCCGCGGGAGCCGGAATGAGCAGTACTTC. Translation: CASSLVFRGSRNEQYF.

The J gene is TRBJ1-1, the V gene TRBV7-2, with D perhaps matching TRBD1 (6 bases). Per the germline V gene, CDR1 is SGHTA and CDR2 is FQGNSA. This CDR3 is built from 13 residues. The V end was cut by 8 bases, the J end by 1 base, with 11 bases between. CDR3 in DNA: TGTGCCAGCCCTGGACAGTCGAACACTGAAGCTTTCTTT. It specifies CASPGQSNTEAFF.

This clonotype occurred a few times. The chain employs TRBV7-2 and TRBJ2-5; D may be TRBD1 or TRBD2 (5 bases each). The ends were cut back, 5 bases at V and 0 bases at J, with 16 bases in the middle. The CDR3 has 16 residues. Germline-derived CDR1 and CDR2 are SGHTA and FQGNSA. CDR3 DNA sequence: TGTGCCAGCAGCCCGGGGACGGTACCTTACCAAGAGACCCAGTACTTC. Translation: CASSPGTVPYQETQYF.

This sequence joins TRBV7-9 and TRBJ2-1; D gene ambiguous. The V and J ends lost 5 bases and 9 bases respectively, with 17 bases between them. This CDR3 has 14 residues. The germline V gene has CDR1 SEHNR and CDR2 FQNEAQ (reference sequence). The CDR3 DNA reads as TGTGCCAGCAGCAAACCCAACCCTTTCCGTGAGCAGTTCTTC. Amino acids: CASSKPNPFREQFF.

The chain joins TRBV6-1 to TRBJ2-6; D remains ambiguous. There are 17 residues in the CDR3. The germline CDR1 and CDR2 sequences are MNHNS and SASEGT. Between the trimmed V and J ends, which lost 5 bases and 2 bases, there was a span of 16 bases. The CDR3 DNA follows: TGTGCCAGCAGTCGGACCGTAACTGCGGCTGGGGCCAACGTCCTGACTTTC. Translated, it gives CASSRTVTAAGANVLTF.

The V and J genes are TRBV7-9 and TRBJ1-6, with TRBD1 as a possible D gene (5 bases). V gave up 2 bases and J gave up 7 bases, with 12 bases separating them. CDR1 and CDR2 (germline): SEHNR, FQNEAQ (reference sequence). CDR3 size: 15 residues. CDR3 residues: CASSLLGDGNSPLHF. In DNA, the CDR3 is TGTGCCAGCAGCTTACTGGGGGACGGCAATTCACCCCTCCACTTT.

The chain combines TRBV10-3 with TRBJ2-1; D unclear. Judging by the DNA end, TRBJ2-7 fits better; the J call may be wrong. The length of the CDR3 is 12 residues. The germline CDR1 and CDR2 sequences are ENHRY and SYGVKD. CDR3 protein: CAITADGNEQYF. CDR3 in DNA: TGTGCCATCACGGCGGACGGCAATGAGCAGTACTTC.

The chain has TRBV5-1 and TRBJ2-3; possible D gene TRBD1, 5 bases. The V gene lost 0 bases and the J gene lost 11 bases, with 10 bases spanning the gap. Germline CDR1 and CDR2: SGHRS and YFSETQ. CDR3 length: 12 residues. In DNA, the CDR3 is TGCGCCAGCAGCTTGGCAGGGAAAGGGCAGTATTTT. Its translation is CASSLAGKGQYF.

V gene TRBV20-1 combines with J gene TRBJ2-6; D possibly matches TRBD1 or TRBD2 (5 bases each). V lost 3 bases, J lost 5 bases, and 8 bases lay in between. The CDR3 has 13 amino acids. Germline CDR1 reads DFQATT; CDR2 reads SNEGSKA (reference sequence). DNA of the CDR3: TGCAGTGCTAGTGGGGGTTGGGCCAACGTCCTGACTTTC. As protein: CSASGGWANVLTF.

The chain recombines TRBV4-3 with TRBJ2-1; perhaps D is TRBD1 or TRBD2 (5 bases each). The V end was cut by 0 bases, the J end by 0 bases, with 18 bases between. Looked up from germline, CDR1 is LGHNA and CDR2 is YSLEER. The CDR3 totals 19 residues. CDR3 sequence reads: CASSQEGGRGVGSYNEQFF. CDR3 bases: TGCGCCAGCAGCCAAGAAGGAGGAAGGGGAGTGGGCTCCTACAATGAGCAGTTCTTC.

CDR3 amino acids: CASSLWEGEDVNTEAFF. CDR3 sequence (DNA): TGTGCCAGCAGTTTATGGGAAGGGGAGGACGTCAACACTGAAGCTTTCTTT. The genes are TRBV28 and TRBJ1-1; maybe TRBD1 (5 bases). The V end lost 0 bases, the J end lost 2 bases, and 16 bases lay between the germline ends. Germline V lookup: CDR1 MDHEN, CDR2 SYDVKM. CDR3 length equals 17 residues. Full variable domain (outside the CDR3, taken from reference TRBV28 and TRBJ1-1): DVKVTQSSRYLVKRTGEKVFLECVQDMDHENMFWYRQDPGLGLRLIYFSYDVKMKEKGDIPEGYSVSREKKERFSLILESASTNQTSMYLCASSLWEGEDVNTEAFFGQGTRLTVV.

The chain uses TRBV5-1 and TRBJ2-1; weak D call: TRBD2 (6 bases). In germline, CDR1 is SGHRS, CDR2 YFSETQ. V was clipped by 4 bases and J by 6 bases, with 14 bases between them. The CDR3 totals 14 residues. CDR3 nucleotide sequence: TGCGCCAGCAGCGGCAGACTAGGACTCAATGAGCAGTTCTTC. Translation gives CASSGRLGLNEQFF.

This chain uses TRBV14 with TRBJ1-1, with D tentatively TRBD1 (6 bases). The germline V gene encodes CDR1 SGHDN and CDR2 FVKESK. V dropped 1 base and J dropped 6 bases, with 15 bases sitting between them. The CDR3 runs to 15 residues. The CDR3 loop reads CASSQVAGADSEAFF. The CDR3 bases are TGTGCCAGCAGCCAAGTAGCGGGGGCGGACTCTGAAGCTTTCTTT.

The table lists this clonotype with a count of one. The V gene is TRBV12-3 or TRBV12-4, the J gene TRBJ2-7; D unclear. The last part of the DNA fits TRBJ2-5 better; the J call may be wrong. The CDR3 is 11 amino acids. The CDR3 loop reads CASREGGTQYF. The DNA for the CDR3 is TGTGCCAGCAGGGAAGGTGGGACCCAGTACTTC.

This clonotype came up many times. The DNA for the CDR3 is TGTGCCAGCAGCTCCGGGACATCCAACTATGGCTACACCTTC. It is translated as CASSSGTSNYGYTF. The J gene is TRBJ1-2, the V gene TRBV11-2, with D perhaps matching TRBD1 (6 bases). V was shortened by 4 bases and J by 2 bases, with 11 bases between the two germline ends. This CDR3 spans 14 amino acids. CDR1 and CDR2 from the germline V gene are SGHAT and FQNNGV.

In nucleotides, the CDR3 is TGTGCCAGCGGACAGGGCAATTCACCCCTCCACTTT. Encoded protein: CASGQGNSPLHF. V usage is TRBV27 and J usage is TRBJ1-6; 8 nucleotides match TRBD1. Per germline, CDR1 MNHEY and CDR2 SMNVEV (reference sequence). This CDR3 contains 12 residues. V was clipped by 8 bases and J by 7 bases; unmatched bases: 1.

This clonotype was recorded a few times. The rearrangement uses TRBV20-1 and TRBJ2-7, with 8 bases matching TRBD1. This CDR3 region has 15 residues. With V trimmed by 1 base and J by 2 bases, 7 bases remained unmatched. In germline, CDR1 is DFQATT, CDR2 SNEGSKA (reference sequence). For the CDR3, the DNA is TGCAGTGCTAGAGGTGCCCAGGGGGCCCCCTACGAGCAGTACTTC. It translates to CSARGAQGAPYEQYF.

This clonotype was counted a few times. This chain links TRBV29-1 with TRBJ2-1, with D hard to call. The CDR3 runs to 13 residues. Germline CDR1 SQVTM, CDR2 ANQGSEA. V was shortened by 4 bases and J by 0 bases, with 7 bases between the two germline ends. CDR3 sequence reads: CSVVGNSYNEQFF. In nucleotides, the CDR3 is TGCAGCGTTGTGGGAAACTCCTACAATGAGCAGTTCTTC.

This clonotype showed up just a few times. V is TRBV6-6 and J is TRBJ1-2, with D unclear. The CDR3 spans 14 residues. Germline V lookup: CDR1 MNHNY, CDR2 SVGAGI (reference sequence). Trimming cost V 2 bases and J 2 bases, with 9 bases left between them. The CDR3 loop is CASSYQALNYGYTF. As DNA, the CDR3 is TGTGCCAGCAGTTACCAGGCTTTGAACTATGGCTACACCTTC.